The 9 T cell receptor beta chains reported below all come from one sample, sequenced in a study of T cell responses to AZD1222 COVID-19 vaccine. The data were produced by immunoSEQ multiplex PCR, yet TCRdb's version contains in-frame clones alone and is incomplete. The sample includes 90,000 to 150,000 clones, approximately 88% of them seen just once. This specimen was peripheral blood, taken on day 0 of AZD1222 vaccination. All receptors come from an adult in good health.

The rearrangement joins TRBV9 to TRBJ2-6; D call uncertain. Germline V gene sequence: CDR1 SGDLS, CDR2 YYNGEE. This CDR3 region has 18 residues. Trimming shortened V by 0 bases and J by 1 base, and 14 bases separated the two germline ends. The chain's CDR3 is CASSVGNSHLSGANVLTF. The DNA for the CDR3 is TGTGCCAGCAGCGTAGGGAACAGCCACCTTTCTGGGGCCAACGTCCTGACTTTC. Using reference TRBV9 and TRBJ2-6 for the parts outside the CDR3, the full variable domain is DSGVTQTPKHLITATGQRVTLRCSPRSGDLSVYWYQQSLDQGLQFLIQYYNGEERAKGNILERFSAQQFPDLHSELNLSSLELGDSALYFCASSVGNSHLSGANVLTFGAGSRLTVL.

The chain combines TRBV5-1 with TRBJ2-5; D perhaps matches TRBD2 (5 bases). The CDR3 sequence is 14 residues long. The V gene's germline CDR1 is SGHRS and CDR2 YFSETQ. The V gene lost 4 bases and the J gene lost 1 base, with 11 bases spanning the gap. The DNA of the CDR3 is TGCGCCAGCAGCGGAGCTAGCTCCCAAGAGACCCAGTACTTC. Its protein is CASSGASSQETQYF.

The genes are TRBV18 and TRBJ1-1; the D is unclear. This CDR3 contains 15 residues. With 2 bases removed from V and 4 bases from J, the gap between germline ends came to 14 bases. Per germline, CDR1 KGHSH and CDR2 LQKENI. CDR3 residues: CASSPGDPESTEAFF. The CDR3 nucleotides read TGTGCCAGCTCACCAGGGGATCCCGAGTCCACTGAAGCTTTCTTT.

This chain connects TRBV19 to TRBJ1-1; D gene uncertain. The germline V gene has CDR1 LNHDA and CDR2 SQIVND (reference sequence). CDR3 length equals 14 residues. The V end lost 0 bases, the J end lost 0 bases, and 5 bases lay between the germline ends. CDR3 protein: CASSIDTMNTEAFF. The CDR3 bases are TGTGCCAGTAGTATAGATACCATGAACACTGAAGCTTTCTTT.

The chain uses TRBV7-6 and TRBJ2-7; D may be TRBD1 or TRBD2 (5 bases each). Germline V CDR1 and CDR2: SGHVS, FNYEAQ. This CDR3 is 17 amino acids long. The V gene lost 5 bases and the J gene lost 0 bases, with 20 bases spanning the gap. The CDR3 nucleotides read TGTGCCAGCAGCCCGATTGCGAGCGGACACATCTCCTACGAGCAGTACTTC. Amino acids: CASSPIASGHISYEQYF.

CDR3 sequence reads: CASSPPGTAYNEQFF. The CDR3 DNA reads TGTGCCAGCAGCCCACCCGGGACAGCCTACAATGAGCAGTTCTTC. This chain uses TRBV9 with TRBJ2-1; 7 positions agree with TRBD1. This CDR3 is 15 amino acids long. V lost 4 bases, J lost 2 bases, and 6 bases stayed unmatched. Germline CDR1 and CDR2: SGDLS and YYNGEE.

The chain links TRBV4-3 to TRBJ1-1, with D possibly matching TRBD1 (6 bases). Germline V lookup: CDR1 LGHNA, CDR2 YSLEER. This CDR3 has 13 residues. The V and J ends lost 4 bases and 10 bases respectively, with 16 bases between them. The CDR3 spells CASSPDSSAGAFF. For the CDR3, the DNA is TGCGCCAGCAGCCCGGACAGTTCGGCCGGAGCTTTCTTT.

This clone has a count of ten or more. The chain employs TRBV6-5 and TRBJ1-1; TRBD1 might be the D (5 bases). V was pared by 6 bases and J by 12 bases, with 20 bases between. CDR1 and CDR2 (germline): MNHEY, SVGAGI. The CDR3 is 13 amino acids. CDR3 sequence (DNA): TGTGCCAGCAGGCCTATGGGGGGTTCAATAACTTTCTTT. Protein product: CASRPMGGSITFF.

The V and J genes are TRBV19 and TRBJ1-5; D gene ambiguous. Germline V gene lookup returns CDR1 LNHDA and CDR2 SQIVND (reference sequence). The CDR3 spans 14 residues. The V end lost 4 bases, the J end lost 1 base, and 8 bases lay between the germline ends. CDR3 in DNA: TGTGCCAGTAGTACTACAATGAGCAATCAGCCCCAGCATTTT. The encoded protein is CASSTTMSNQPQHF.